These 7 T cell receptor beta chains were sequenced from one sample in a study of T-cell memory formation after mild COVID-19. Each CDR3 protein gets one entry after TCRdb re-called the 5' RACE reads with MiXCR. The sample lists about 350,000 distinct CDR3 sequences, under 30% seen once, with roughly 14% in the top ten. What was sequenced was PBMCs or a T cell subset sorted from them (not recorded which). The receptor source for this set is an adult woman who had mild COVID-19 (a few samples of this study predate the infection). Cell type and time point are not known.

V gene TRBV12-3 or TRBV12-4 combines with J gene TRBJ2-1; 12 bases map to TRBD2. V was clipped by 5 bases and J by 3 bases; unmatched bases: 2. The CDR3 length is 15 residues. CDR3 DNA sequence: TGTGCCAGCAGTCAACTAGCGGGAGGCTACAATGAGCAGTTCTTC. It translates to CASSQLAGGYNEQFF.

The CDR3 is CASSLAPASTDTQYF. CDR3 DNA: TGCGCCAGCAGCTTGGCCCCTGCTAGCACAGATACGCAGTATTTT. The chain couples TRBV5-1 to TRBJ2-3; D is ambiguous. V gave up 0 bases and J gave up 0 bases, with 8 bases separating them. CDR1 and CDR2 (germline): SGHRS, YFSETQ. The CDR3 runs 15 residues.

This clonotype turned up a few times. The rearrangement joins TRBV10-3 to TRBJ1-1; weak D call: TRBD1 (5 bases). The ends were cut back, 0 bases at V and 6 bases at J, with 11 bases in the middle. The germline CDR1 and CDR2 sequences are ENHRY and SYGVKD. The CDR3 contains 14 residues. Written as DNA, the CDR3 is TGTGCCATCAGTGAGTCCGGGTTGGGGGCTGAAGCTTTCTTT. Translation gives CAISESGLGAEAFF.

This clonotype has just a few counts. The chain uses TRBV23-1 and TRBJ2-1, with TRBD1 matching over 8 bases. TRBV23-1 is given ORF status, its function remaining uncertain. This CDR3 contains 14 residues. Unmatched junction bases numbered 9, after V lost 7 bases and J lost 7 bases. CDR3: CASIRDRLTNEQFF. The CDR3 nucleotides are TGCGCCAGCATCCGGGACAGGCTGACAAATGAGCAGTTCTTC.

The DNA for the CDR3 is TGTGCCAGCAGCGTATCCAGGGAGAAATACGAGCAGTACTTC. The encoded protein is CASSVSREKYEQYF. The chain is built from TRBV11-1 and TRBJ2-7, with D perhaps being TRBD1 or TRBD2 (5 bases each). V was pared by 5 bases and J by 4 bases, with 15 bases between. The germline gives CDR1 SGHAT, CDR2 FQDESV (reference sequence). The CDR3 is made up of 14 amino acids.

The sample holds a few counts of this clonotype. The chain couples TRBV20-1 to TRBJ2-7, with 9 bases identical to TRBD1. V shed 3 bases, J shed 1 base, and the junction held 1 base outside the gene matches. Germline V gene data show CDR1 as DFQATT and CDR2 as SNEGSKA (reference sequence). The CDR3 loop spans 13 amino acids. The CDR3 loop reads CSARTGGSYEQYF. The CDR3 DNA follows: TGCAGTGCTAGGACAGGGGGATCCTACGAGCAGTACTTC.

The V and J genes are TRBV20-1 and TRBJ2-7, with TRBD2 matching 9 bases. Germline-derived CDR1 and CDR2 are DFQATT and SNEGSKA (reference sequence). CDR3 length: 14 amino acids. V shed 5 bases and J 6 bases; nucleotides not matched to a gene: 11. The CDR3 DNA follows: TGCAGTGCTTTATCTAGCGGGGACGTACGCGAGCAGTACTTC. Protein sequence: CSALSSGDVREQYF.